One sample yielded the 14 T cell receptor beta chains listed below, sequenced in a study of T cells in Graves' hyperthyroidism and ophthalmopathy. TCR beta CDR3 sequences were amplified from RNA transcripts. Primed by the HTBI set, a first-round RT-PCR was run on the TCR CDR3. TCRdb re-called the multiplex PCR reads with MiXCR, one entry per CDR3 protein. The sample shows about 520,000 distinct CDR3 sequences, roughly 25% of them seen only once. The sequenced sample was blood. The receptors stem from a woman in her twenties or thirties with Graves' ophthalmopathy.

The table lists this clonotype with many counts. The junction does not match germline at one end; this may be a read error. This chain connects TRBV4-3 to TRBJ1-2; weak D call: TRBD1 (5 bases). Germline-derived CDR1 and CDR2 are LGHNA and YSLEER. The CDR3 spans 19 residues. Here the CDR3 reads CASSLRAVGQGGSNDGYTF. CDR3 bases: TGCGCCAGCAGCCTACGAGCTGTTGGGCAGGGCGGGTCTAACGATGGCTACACCTTC.

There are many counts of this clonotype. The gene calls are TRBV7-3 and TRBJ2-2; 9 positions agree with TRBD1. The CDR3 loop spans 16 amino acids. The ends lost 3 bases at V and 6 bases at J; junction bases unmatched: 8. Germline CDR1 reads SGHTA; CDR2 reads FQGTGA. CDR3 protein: CASSFFGTGNSGELFF. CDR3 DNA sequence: TGTGCCAGCAGCTTCTTCGGGACAGGGAATTCCGGGGAGCTGTTTTTT.

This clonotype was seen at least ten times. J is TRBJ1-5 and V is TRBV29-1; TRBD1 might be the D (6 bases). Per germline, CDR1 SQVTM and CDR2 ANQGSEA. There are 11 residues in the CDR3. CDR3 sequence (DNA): TGCCTCTCAGGGGTCACGCAGCCCCAGCATTTT. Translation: CLSGVTQPQHF. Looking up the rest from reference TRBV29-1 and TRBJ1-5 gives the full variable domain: SAVISQKPSRDICQRGTSLTIQCQVDSQVTMMFWYRQQPGQSLTLIATANQGSEATYESGFVIDKFPISRPNLTFSTLTVSNMSPEDSSIYLCLSGVTQPQHFGDGTRLSIL.

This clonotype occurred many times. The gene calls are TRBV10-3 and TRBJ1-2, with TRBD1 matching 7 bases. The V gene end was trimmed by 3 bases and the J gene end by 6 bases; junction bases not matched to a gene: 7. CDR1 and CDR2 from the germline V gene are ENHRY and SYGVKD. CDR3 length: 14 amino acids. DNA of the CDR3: TGTGCCATCAGTGACCAACAGGGGAGGGATGGCTACACCTTC. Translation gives CAISDQQGRDGYTF.

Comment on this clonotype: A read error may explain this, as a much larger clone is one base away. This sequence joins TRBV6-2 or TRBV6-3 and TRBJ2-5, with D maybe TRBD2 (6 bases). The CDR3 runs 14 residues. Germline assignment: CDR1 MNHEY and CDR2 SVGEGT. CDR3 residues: CASSSGHPGETRYF. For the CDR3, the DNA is TGTGCCAGCAGTTCCGGACACCCGGGAGAGACCCGGTACTTC.

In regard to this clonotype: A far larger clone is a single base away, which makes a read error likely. The CDR3 region has the DNA TGTGCCAGCCGGGACAGCTACGAGCAGCACTTC. This sequence encodes CASRDSYEQHF. The gene calls are TRBV2 and TRBJ2-7, with 7 bases identical to TRBD1. The V gene's germline CDR1 is SNHLY and CDR2 FYNNEI. The CDR3 has 11 amino acids.

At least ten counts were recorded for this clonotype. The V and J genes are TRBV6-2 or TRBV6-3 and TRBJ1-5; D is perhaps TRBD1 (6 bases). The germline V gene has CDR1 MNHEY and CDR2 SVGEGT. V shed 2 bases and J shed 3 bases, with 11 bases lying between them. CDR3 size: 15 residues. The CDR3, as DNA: TGTGCCAGCAGTTACATCGGGGGCCCCAATCAGCCCCAGCATTTT. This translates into CASSYIGGPNQPQHF.

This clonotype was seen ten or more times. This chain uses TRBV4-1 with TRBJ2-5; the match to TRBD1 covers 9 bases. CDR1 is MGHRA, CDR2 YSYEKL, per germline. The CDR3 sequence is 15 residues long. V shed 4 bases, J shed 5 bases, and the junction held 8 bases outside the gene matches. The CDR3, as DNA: TGCGCCAGCAGCCGCAACAGGGGGCGCCGGGAGACCCAGTACTTC. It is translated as CASSRNRGRRETQYF.

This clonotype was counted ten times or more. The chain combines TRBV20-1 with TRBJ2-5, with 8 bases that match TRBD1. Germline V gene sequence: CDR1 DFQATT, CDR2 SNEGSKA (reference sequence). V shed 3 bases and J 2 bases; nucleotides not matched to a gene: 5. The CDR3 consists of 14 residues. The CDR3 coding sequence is TGCAGTGCTAGCCTGGGACAGGCACAAGAGACCCAGTACTTC. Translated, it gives CSASLGQAQETQYF.

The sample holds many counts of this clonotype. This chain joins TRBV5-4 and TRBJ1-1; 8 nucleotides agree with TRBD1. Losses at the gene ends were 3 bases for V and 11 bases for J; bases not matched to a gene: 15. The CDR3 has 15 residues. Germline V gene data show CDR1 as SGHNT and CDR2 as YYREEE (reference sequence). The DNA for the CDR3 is TGTGCCAGCAGCTCACCGCAAGACAGGGGAAGAGGGGCTTTCTTT. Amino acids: CASSSPQDRGRGAFF.

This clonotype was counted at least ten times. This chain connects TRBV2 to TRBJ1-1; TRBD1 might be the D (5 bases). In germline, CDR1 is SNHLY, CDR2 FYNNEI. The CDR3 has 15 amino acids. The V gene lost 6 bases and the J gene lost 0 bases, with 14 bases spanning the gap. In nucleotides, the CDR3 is TGTGCCAGCAGGGGGGACCGGGTAATGAACACTGAAGCTTTCTTT. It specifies CASRGDRVMNTEAFF.

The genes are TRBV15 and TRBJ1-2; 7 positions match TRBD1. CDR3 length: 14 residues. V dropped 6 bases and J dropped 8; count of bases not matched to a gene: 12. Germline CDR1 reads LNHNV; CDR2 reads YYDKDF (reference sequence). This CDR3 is CATSEGASREGYTF. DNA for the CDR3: TGTGCCACCAGTGAGGGGGCATCAAGGGAAGGCTACACCTTC.

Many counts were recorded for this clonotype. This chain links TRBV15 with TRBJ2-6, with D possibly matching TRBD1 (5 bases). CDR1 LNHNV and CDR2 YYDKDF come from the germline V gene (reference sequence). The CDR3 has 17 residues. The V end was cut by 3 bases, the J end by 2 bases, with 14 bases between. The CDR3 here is CATSRGTGGPGANVLTF. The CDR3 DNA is TGTGCCACCAGCAGGGGTACAGGCGGCCCTGGGGCCAACGTCCTGACTTTC.

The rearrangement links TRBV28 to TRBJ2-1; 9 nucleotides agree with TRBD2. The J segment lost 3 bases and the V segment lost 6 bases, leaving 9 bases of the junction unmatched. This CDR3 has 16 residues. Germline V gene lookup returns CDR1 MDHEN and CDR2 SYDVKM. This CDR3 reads CASRLAGGSYYNEQFF. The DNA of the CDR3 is TGTGCCAGCAGACTAGCGGGCGGGAGCTACTACAATGAGCAGTTCTTC.